The text below deals with one T cell receptor beta chain. Its antigen is undetermined. CDR3 length: 17 amino acids. The germline gives CDR1 SGDLS, CDR2 YYNGEE. The ends lost 3 bases at V and 3 bases at J; junction bases unmatched: 9. This entry is derived from a study of brain T cells in children with intractable seizures. The study, taken as a whole, reports: Pre- and post-surgery blood differed in depth, so pre-surgery absences may be undersampling.

Method: immunoSEQ multiplex PCR; TCRdb's copy keeps in-frame clones and lacks some. The sample has roughly 80,000 clones; about 90% are singletons. This chain links TRBV9 with TRBJ2-1; TRBD2 aligns across 10 bases. The TCR originated in a girl aged 2-10 years with Rasmussen encephalitis and intractable seizures. The source material was peripheral blood, sampled at surgery. DNA of the CDR3: TGTGCCAGCAGCGCCTGGGGTAGCGGGGGGAACTACAATGAGCAGTTCTTC. Amino acid sequence: CASSAWGSGGNYNEQFF.